The clone carrying this TCR beta chain was recorded a few times. No antigen is known for it. MiXCR, run by TCRdb on the 5' RACE reads, gives a single entry per CDR3 protein. The table lists hundreds of thousands of distinct CDR3 sequences, around 25% of them singletons. The sample originates from a study of T-cell memory formation after mild COVID-19. Study-wide background: TCR clusters largely stayed donor specific. Broader study findings: CD4+ clones that contracted lay mainly in CM and EM; CD8+ ones lay in EMRA.

Germline assignment: CDR1 SGDLS and CDR2 YYNGEE. The CDR3 covers 15 residues. V dropped 0 bases and J dropped 3; count of bases not matched to a gene: 2. J is TRBJ2-1 and V is TRBV9, with 8 bases matching TRBD1. The TCR comes from an adult woman who had mild COVID-19 (a few samples of this study predate the infection). Cell type and time point are not known. What was sequenced was PBMCs or a T cell subset sorted from them (not recorded which). CDR3 in amino acids: CASSVVGQGYNEQFF. The CDR3 DNA reads TGTGCCAGCAGCGTAGTAGGACAGGGCTACAATGAGCAGTTCTTC.